A single sample gave rise to the 10 T cell receptor beta chains below, sequenced in a study of graft-versus-host responses after intestinal transplantation. Profiling relied on immunoSEQ multiplex PCR, and the TCRdb table lists in-frame clones only, not all of them. The table lists 99,000 or so clones, about 83% of them singletons, with 1.4% in the top ten. The sample consisted of PBMCs, taken 255 days after intestinal transplant. The receptors come from a human patient who received an intestinal transplant, so some T cells may come from the graft donor.

The CDR3: CASSRDRGPSYEQYF. The CDR3, as DNA: TGTGCCAGCAGCCGGGACAGGGGGCCCTCCTACGAGCAGTACTTC. The rearrangement links TRBV7-2 to TRBJ2-7, with 12 bases fitting TRBD1. V lost 5 bases and J lost 0; bases outside the gene matches: 2. The CDR3 is 15 residues long. Germline V CDR1 and CDR2: SGHTA, FQGNSA. Filled out from reference TRBV7-2 and TRBJ2-7, the complete variable domain reads GAGVSQSPSNKVTEKGKDVELRCDPISGHTALYWYRQSLGQGLEFLIYFQGNSAPDKSGLPSDRFSAERTGGSVSTLTIQRTQQEDSAVYLCASSRDRGPSYEQYFGPGTRLTVT.

This rearrangement joins TRBV28 to TRBJ1-1, with D possibly matching TRBD1 (6 bases). Germline CDR1 reads MDHEN; CDR2 reads SYDVKM. Trimming left V 6 bases short and J 5 bases short, with 16 bases between. The CDR3 contains 14 residues. DNA of the CDR3: TGTGCCAGCAGAGCGGACAGAATGCGGACTGAAGCTTTCTTT. The encoded protein is CASRADRMRTEAFF.

The V call is TRBV21-1, the J call TRBJ1-1. TRBV21-1 is a pseudogene segment. This CDR3 region has 16 residues. The CDR3 sequence is CASSKEIKRGHTEAFF. CDR3 coding DNA: TGTGCCAGCAGCAAAGAAATAAAGCGGGGTCACACTGAAGCTTTCTTT.

The chain recombines TRBV7-9 with TRBJ1-6; TRBD1 might be the D (6 bases). V lost 2 bases and J 4 bases, leaving 12 bases between the germline ends. Germline-derived CDR1 and CDR2 are SEHNR and FQNEAQ (reference sequence). The CDR3 is 16 amino acids. The CDR3 here is CASSLSGDPYNSPLHF. The CDR3 bases are TGTGCCAGCAGCTTATCAGGGGATCCTTATAATTCACCCCTCCACTTT.

The CDR3 loop reads CATSRDRGEQYF. DNA for the CDR3: TGTGCCACCAGCAGAGACAGGGGCGAGCAGTACTTC. The V and J genes are TRBV15 and TRBJ2-7, with D possibly TRBD1 on 6 matching bases. Per germline, CDR1 LNHNV and CDR2 YYDKDF (reference sequence). Deletions cut 0 bases from V and 6 bases from J, with 6 bases between. This CDR3 region has 12 residues. Full variable domain (missing parts from reference TRBV15 and TRBJ2-7): DAMVIQNPRYQVTQFGKPVTLSCSQTLNHNVMYWYQQKSSQAPKLLFHYYDKDFNNEADTPDNFQSRRPNTSFCFLDIRSPGLGDTAMYLCATSRDRGEQYFGPGTRLTVT.

CDR3 protein: CASGQGQKLFF. In DNA form, the CDR3 reads TGTGCCAGCGGGCAGGGCCAAAAACTGTTTTTT. V usage is TRBV28 and J usage is TRBJ1-4, with D perhaps TRBD1 (5 bases). From germline, CDR1 is MDHEN and CDR2 SYDVKM. Trimming shortened V by 8 bases and J by 9 bases, and 10 bases separated the two germline ends. This CDR3 spans 11 amino acids.

This clone has just one count. This rearrangement joins TRBV29-1 to TRBJ1-1, with D hard to call. Trimming stripped 6 bases from V and 6 bases from J, with 14 bases between. Germline lookup yields CDR1 SQVTM and CDR2 ANQGSEA. The CDR3 is 12 amino acids. The CDR3 DNA reads as TGCAGCGTCCGAGAGGTGATTCCTGAAGCTTTCTTT. The encoded protein is CSVREVIPEAFF.

Only a few counts were recorded for this clone. The chain joins TRBV4-1 to TRBJ2-6, with a possible D match to TRBD1 (5 bases). CDR1 MGHRA and CDR2 YSYEKL come from the germline V gene. CDR3 length: 15 residues. Trimming pared 1 base from V and 1 base from J, leaving 5 bases between. The CDR3 protein is CASSQAGSGANVLTF. CDR3 sequence (DNA): TGCGCCAGCAGCCAAGCAGGGTCTGGGGCCAACGTCCTGACTTTC.

The rearrangement uses TRBV5-4 and TRBJ2-7; TRBD2 agrees at 12 bases. This CDR3 comprises 15 residues. Germline V lookup: CDR1 SGHNT, CDR2 YYREEE (reference sequence). The ends lost 4 bases at V and 3 bases at J; junction bases unmatched: 5. The CDR3, as DNA: TGTGCCAGCAGCCGCGCGACTAGCGGGAGCTACGAGCAGTACTTC. This gives the protein CASSRATSGSYEQYF. Full variable domain (outside the CDR3, taken from reference TRBV5-4 and TRBJ2-7): ETGVTQSPTHLIKTRGQQVTLRCSSQSGHNTVSWYQQALGQGPQFIFQYYREEENGRGNFPPRFSGLQFPNYSSELNVNALELDDSALYLCASSRATSGSYEQYFGPGTRLTVT.

The chain recombines TRBV11-1 with TRBJ2-3; D is unclear. Germline V lookup: CDR1 SGHAT, CDR2 FQDESV (reference sequence). V was clipped by 5 bases and J by 0 bases, with 12 bases between them. The length of the CDR3 is 15 residues. The CDR3 sequence is CASSQGPYSTDTQYF. In DNA, the CDR3 is TGTGCCAGCAGCCAAGGACCGTACAGCACAGATACGCAGTATTTT.